This TCR beta chain was profiled in a study of breast tumors, draining lymph nodes, adjacent tissues. MiXCR was run by TCRdb on the multiplex PCR reads, yielding one entry per CDR3 protein. The top ten hold approximately 1.3% of the sample, which has about 100,000 distinct CDR3 sequences, over 20% seen once. This clonotype was observed many times. Axillary draining lymph nodes of breast cancer patients supplied the node samples. Specimen: axillary lymph node tissue. The clonotype originates from a female donor with breast cancer. Some clones in this sample may be carry-over from other donors' samples.

The DNA for the CDR3 is TGTGCCACCAGTGAGACGACTAGCGGGAAACACAATGAGCAGTTCTTC. Amino acids: CATSETTSGKHNEQFF. The gene calls are TRBV24-1 and TRBJ2-1, with 11 positions matching TRBD2. Germline assignment: CDR1 KGHDR and CDR2 SFDVKD. The CDR3 runs 16 residues. J lost 5 bases, V lost 4 bases, and 6 bases had no gene match.